The 12 T cell receptor beta chains below all came from one sample that was sequenced in a study of OX40 agonist ivuxolimab in advanced cancers. Using immunoSEQ multiplex PCR, the repertoire was profiled, and TCRdb retains in-frame clones only, with some absent. In the table there are tens of thousands of clones, about 90% of which are singletons. The input for sequencing was CD4+ or CD8+ T cells sorted from blood, taken in a trial of the OX40 agonist ivuxolimab. The receptors originated from an adult with an advanced solid tumor such as melanoma, head and neck, liver or kidney cancer.

V gene TRBV25-1 combines with J gene TRBJ2-3; D remains unclear. Between the trimmed V and J ends, which lost 6 bases and 1 base, there was a span of 5 bases. The length of the CDR3 is 12 residues. Germline V gene sequence: CDR1 MGHDK, CDR2 SYGVNS. Written as DNA, the CDR3 is TGTGCCAGCAGCGCAGGCACAGATACGCAGTATTTT. Translated, it gives CASSAGTDTQYF.

The chain recombines TRBV6-1 with TRBJ1-1; D is unclear. Trimming took off 6 bases at V and 1 base at J, with 6 bases between the two ends. Germline CDR1 is MNHNS and CDR2 is SASEGT. This CDR3 has 12 residues. CDR3 nucleotide sequence: TGTGCCAGCAGGCTTCAGAACACTGAAGCTTTCTTT. Translating it yields CASRLQNTEAFF.

This clone was counted once. V and J are TRBV5-1 and TRBJ2-5; D is ambiguous. The CDR3 extends over 15 amino acids. V was trimmed by 0 bases and J by 1 base, leaving 10 bases between them. From germline, CDR1 is SGHRS and CDR2 YFSETQ. CDR3 amino acids: CASSLASGLQETQYF. The DNA of the CDR3 is TGCGCCAGCAGCTTGGCCTCTGGTCTCCAAGAGACCCAGTACTTC.

About this clone itself: The identical CDR3 is also encoded by other nucleotide sequences in the sample. The CDR3 reads CASSLGNEQFF. CDR3 DNA sequence: TGTGCCAGCAGCCTCGGAAATGAGCAGTTCTTC. The V and J genes are TRBV7-9 and TRBJ2-1; D is ambiguous. Germline V gives CDR1 SEHNR, CDR2 FQNEAQ (reference sequence). V lost 5 bases and J 7 bases, leaving 6 bases between the germline ends. The CDR3 sequence is 11 residues long.

The CDR3 nucleotides read TGTGCCAGCAGTAATAGGCAGAGCACAGATACGCAGTATTTT. This gives the protein CASSNRQSTDTQYF. The J gene is TRBJ2-3, the V gene TRBV6-5, with D uncertain. The V gene lost 5 bases and the J gene lost 0 bases, with 9 bases spanning the gap. The germline CDR1 and CDR2 sequences are MNHEY and SVGAGI. The CDR3 runs 14 residues.

This sequence joins TRBV6-1 and TRBJ1-3; 8 nucleotides line up with TRBD1. Losses at the gene ends were 10 bases for V and 0 bases for J; bases not matched to a gene: 8. Germline loops: CDR1 MNHNS, CDR2 SASEGT. CDR3 length: 15 amino acids. CDR3 loop: CATGQGPISGNTIYF. CDR3 coding DNA: TGTGCCACCGGACAGGGACCGATCTCTGGAAACACCATATATTTT.

The rearrangement links TRBV10-3 to TRBJ2-7; 7 bases align to TRBD1. Per germline, CDR1 ENHRY and CDR2 SYGVKD. The CDR3 has 13 residues. V was pared by 4 bases and J by 2 bases, with 2 bases of the junction left unmatched. The CDR3 protein is CAISGQGPYEQYF. In DNA, the CDR3 is TGTGCCATCAGTGGACAGGGCCCCTACGAGCAGTACTTC.

The chain recombines TRBV11-2 with TRBJ1-1; weak D call: TRBD1 (5 bases). This CDR3 is built from 14 residues. Per the germline V gene, CDR1 is SGHAT and CDR2 is FQNNGV. Between the trimmed V and J ends, which lost 5 bases and 3 bases, there was a span of 13 bases. CDR3 protein: CASSLSDSYTEAFF. Here the CDR3 DNA reads TGTGCCAGCAGCCTCTCAGACAGTTACACTGAAGCTTTCTTT.

The chain links TRBV15 to TRBJ2-5; 9 nucleotides align to TRBD2. The length of the CDR3 is 17 residues. Trimming removed 0 bases from V and 1 base from J; junction bases left unmatched: 6. CDR1 and CDR2 from the germline V gene are LNHNV and YYDKDF (reference sequence). In DNA, the CDR3 is TGTGCCACCAGCAGAGATGTTAGCGGGGGCCTCCAAGAGACCCAGTACTTC. Its protein is CATSRDVSGGLQETQYF.

In its sample, this clone was seen once. The chain joins TRBV6-6 to TRBJ2-7, with a possible D match to TRBD1 (7 bases). The V and J ends lost 7 bases and 0 bases respectively, with 16 bases between them. The CDR3 length is 15 residues. Germline CDR1 MNHNY, CDR2 SVGAGI (reference sequence). The CDR3 protein is CASTKGQGGSYEQYF. As DNA, the CDR3 is TGTGCCAGCACCAAAGGGCAGGGGGGCTCCTACGAGCAGTACTTC.

This clone occurred once. The gene calls are TRBV27 and TRBJ1-5, with no clear D. Germline V lookup: CDR1 MNHEY, CDR2 SMNVEV (reference sequence). The V end was cut by 2 bases, the J end by 6 bases, with 11 bases between. CDR3 length equals 14 residues. DNA of the CDR3: TGTGCCAGCAGTTTAGCGGGTTCCGGTCAGCCCCAGCATTTT. Residues: CASSLAGSGQPQHF.

The V gene is TRBV11-3, the J gene TRBJ1-1; a possible D gene is TRBD1 (6 bases). Germline-derived CDR1 and CDR2 are SGHNT and YENEEA. The germline V and J ends were trimmed by 4 bases and 2 bases, with 8 bases remaining between them. This CDR3 contains 13 residues. The CDR3 DNA reads as TGTGCCAGCAGCTCAGGGGTTAACACTGAAGCTTTCTTT. It encodes CASSSGVNTEAFF.